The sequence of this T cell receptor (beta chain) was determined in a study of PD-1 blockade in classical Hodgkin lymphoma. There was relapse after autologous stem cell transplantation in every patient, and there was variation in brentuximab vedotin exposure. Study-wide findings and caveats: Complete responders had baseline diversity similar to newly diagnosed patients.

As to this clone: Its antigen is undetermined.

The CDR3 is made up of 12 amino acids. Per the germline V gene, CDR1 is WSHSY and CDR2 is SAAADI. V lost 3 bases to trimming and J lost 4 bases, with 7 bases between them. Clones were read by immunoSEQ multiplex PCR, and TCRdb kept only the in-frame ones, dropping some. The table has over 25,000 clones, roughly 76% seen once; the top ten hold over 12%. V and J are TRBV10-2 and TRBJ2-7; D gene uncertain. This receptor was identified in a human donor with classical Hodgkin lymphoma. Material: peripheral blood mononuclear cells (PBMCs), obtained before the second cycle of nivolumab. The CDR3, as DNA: TGCGCCAGCAGTGACGTTTCTTACGAGCAGTACTTC. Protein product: CASSDVSYEQYF.